The TCR beta chain described here comes from a study of cytomegalovirus exposure and HLA in healthy donors. Study-wide findings and caveats: Reports state that TCR beta sequences accurately predicted most subjects' HLA-A and HLA-B alleles. There was a cluster of highly shared sequence variants that was likely a sequencing artifact. Most of the CMV-associated TCR beta chains (in a later analysis) appeared to be HLA-restricted. Reports showed the classifier diagnosing cytomegalovirus status with high specificity and sensitivity.

In regard to this clone: Its antigen is as yet unknown.

The PCR contained 60 Vbeta and 13 Jbeta primers. Generated by immunoSEQ multiplex PCR, the TCRdb table keeps only in-frame clones and is missing some. The repertoire has more than 150,000 clones, roughly 77% of them found once; the top ten carry 1%. The material sequenced was PBMCs. This TCR was sampled from a woman between 45 and 65 years old in good health and CMV-seropositive.

CDR3 residues: CASSLSPGLGSGNIQYF. The CDR3 DNA sequence: TGTGCCAGCAGTTTAAGTCCCGGCCTTGGGAGTGGGAACATTCAGTACTTC. The chain links TRBV27 to TRBJ2-4; possible D gene TRBD2, 5 bases. Trimming removed 2 bases from V and 7 bases from J, with 21 bases in between. From germline, CDR1 is MNHEY and CDR2 SMNVEV (reference sequence). This CDR3 is built from 17 residues.